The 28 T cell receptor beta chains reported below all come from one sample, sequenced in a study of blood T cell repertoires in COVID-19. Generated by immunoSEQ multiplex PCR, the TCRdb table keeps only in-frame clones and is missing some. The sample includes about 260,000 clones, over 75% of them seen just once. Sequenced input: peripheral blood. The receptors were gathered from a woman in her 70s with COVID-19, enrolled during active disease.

This chain's CDR3 is CASSLLGPGNTIYF. CDR3 DNA: TGTGCCAGCTCACTCCTTGGCCCCGGAAACACCATATATTTT. The chain employs TRBV18 and TRBJ1-3; no reliable D call. CDR3 length equals 14 residues. With 4 bases removed from V and 4 bases from J, the gap between germline ends came to 11 bases. Germline-derived CDR1 and CDR2 are KGHSH and LQKENI.

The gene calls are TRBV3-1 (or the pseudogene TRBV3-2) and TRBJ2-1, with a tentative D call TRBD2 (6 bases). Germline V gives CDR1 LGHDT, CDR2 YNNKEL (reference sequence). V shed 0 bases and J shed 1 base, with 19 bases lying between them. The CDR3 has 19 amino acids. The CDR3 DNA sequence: TGTGCCAGCAGCCAAGAGGGCTTCGGGGCGGGACCTTCCTACAATGAGCAGTTCTTC. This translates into CASSQEGFGAGPSYNEQFF.

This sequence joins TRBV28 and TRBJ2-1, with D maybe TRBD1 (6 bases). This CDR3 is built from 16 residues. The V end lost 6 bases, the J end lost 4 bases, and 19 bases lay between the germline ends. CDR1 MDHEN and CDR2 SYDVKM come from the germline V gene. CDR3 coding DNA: TGTGCCAGCAGAATCACACTCAGGGGTCATTACAATGAGCAGTTCTTC. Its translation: CASRITLRGHYNEQFF.

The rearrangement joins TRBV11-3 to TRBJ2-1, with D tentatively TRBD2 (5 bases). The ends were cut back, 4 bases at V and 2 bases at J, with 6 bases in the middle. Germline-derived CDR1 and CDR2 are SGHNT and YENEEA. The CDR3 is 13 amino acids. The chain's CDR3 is CASSSGTYNEQFF. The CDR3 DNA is TGTGCCAGCAGCTCCGGGACCTACAATGAGCAGTTCTTC.

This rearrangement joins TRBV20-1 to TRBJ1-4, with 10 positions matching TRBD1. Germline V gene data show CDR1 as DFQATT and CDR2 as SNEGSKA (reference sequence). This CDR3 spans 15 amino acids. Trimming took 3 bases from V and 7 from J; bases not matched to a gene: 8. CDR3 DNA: TGCAGTGCTAGTTCTGGACAGGGGGGTAGTGAAAAACTGTTTTTT. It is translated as CSASSGQGGSEKLFF.

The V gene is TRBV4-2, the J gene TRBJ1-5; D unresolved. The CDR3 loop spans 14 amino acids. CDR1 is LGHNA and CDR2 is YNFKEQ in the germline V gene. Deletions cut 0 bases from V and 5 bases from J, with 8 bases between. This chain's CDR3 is CASSQDLSYQPQHF. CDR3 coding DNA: TGTGCCAGCAGCCAAGATTTATCTTATCAGCCCCAGCATTTT.

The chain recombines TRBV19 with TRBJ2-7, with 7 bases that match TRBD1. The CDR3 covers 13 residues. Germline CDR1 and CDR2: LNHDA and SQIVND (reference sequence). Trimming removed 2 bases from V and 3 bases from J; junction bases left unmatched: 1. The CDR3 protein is CASSIRQGYEQYF. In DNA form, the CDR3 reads TGTGCCAGTAGTATAAGACAGGGCTACGAGCAGTACTTC.

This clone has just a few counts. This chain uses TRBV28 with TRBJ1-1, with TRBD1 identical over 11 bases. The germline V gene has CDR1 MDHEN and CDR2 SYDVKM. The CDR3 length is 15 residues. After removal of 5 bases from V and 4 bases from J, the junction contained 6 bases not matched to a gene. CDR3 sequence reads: CASSETGTGGTEAFF. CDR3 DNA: TGTGCCAGCAGTGAGACCGGGACAGGGGGCACTGAAGCTTTCTTT.

The CDR3 loop is CASSQVSGPDGYTF. CDR3 DNA sequence: TGCGCCAGCAGCCAAGTGTCAGGGCCGGATGGCTACACCTTC. The chain combines TRBV4-1 with TRBJ1-2; perhaps TRBD1 as D (5 bases). Trimming took 1 base from V and 6 from J, leaving 12 bases between them. CDR3 length: 14 amino acids. CDR1 is MGHRA, CDR2 YSYEKL, per germline.

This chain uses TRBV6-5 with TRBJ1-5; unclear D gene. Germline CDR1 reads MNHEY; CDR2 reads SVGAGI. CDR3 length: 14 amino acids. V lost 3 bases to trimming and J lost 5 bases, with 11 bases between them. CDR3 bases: TGTGCCAGCAGTTATTCAGTCCGGGATCAGCCCCAGCATTTT. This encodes CASSYSVRDQPQHF.

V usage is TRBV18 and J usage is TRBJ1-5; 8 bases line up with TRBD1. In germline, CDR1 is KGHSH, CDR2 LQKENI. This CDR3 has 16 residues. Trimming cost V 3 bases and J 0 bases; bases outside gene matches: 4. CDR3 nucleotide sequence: TGTGCCAGCTCACCGGGGACAGGCCTTAGCAATCAGCCCCAGCATTTT. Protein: CASSPGTGLSNQPQHF.

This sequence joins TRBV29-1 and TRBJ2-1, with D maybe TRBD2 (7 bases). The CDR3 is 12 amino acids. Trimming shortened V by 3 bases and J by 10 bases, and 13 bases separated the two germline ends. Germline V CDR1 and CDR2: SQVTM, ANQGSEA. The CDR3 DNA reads TGCAGCGTTGAGTCAGGGGAGGGAGAGCAGTTCTTC. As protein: CSVESGEGEQFF.

CDR3 in amino acids: CASSLGLAGGPEDTQYF. The CDR3 region has the DNA TGCGCCAGCAGCCTTGGACTAGCGGGAGGGCCCGAAGATACGCAGTATTTT. The chain joins TRBV5-1 to TRBJ2-3; 15 bases are shared with TRBD2. The CDR3 totals 17 residues. The V gene's germline CDR1 is SGHRS and CDR2 YFSETQ. V was pared by 4 bases and J by 5 bases, with 8 bases of the junction left unmatched.

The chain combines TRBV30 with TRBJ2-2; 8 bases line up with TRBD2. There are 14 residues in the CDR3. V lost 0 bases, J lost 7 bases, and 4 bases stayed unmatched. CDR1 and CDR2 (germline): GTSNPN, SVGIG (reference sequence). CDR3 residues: CAWSVPGGGGELFF. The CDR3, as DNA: TGTGCCTGGAGTGTACCGGGAGGGGGCGGGGAGCTGTTTTTT. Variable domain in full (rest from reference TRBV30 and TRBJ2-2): SQTIHQWPATLVQPVGSPLSLECTVEGTSNPNLYWYRQAAGRGLQLLFYSVGIGQISSEVPQNLSASRPQDRQFILSSKKLLLSDSGFYLCAWSVPGGGGELFFGEGSRLTVL.

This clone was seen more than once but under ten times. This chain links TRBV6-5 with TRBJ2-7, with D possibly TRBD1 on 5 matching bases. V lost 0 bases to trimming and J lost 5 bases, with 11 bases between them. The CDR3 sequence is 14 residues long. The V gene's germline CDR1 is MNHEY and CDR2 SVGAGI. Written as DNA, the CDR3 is TGTGCCAGCAGTTACTCGGCAGGGTTCGACGAGCAGTACTTC. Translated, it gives CASSYSAGFDEQYF.

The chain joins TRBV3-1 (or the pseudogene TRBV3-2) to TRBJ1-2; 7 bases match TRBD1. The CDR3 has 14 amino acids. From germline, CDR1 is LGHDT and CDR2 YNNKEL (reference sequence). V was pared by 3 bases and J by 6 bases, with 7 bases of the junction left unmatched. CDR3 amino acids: CASSQGRQGDGYTF. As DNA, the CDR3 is TGTGCCAGCAGCCAGGGGCGACAGGGCGATGGCTACACCTTC.

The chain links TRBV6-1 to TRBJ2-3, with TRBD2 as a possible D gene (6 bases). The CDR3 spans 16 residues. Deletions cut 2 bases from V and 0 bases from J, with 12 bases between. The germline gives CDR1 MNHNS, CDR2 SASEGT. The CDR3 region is CASSEQGGGSTDTQYF. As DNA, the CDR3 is TGTGCCAGCAGTGAACAGGGAGGAGGTAGCACAGATACGCAGTATTTT.

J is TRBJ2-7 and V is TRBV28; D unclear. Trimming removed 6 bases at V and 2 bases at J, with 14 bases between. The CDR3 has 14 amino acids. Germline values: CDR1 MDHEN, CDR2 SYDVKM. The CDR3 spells CASRNAAGPYEQYF. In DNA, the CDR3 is TGTGCCAGCAGAAACGCGGCCGGCCCCTACGAGCAGTACTTC.

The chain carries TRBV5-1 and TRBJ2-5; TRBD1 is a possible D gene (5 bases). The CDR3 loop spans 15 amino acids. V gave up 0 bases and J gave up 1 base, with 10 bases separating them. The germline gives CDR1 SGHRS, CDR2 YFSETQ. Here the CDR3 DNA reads TGCGCCAGCAGCTTGGGACAGTTGAGCCAAGAGACCCAGTACTTC. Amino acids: CASSLGQLSQETQYF.

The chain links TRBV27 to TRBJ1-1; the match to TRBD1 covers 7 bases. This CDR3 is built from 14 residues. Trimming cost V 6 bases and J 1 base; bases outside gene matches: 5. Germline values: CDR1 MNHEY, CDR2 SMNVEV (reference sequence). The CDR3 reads CASRLQGRNTEAFF. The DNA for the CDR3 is TGTGCCAGCAGGCTACAGGGGCGGAACACTGAAGCTTTCTTT.

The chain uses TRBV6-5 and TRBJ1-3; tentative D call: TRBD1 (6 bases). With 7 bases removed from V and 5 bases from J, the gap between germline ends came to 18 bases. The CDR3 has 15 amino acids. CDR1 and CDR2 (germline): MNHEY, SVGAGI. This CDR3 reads CASTRGGRSRNTIYF. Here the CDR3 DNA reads TGTGCCAGCACCCGAGGGGGACGAAGCAGAAACACCATATATTTT.

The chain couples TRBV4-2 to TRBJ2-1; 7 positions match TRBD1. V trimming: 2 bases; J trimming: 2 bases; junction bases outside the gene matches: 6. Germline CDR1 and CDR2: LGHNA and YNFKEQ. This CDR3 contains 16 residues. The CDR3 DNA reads TGTGCCAGCAGCCAACAAAACAGGGGTACCTACAATGAGCAGTTCTTC. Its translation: CASSQQNRGTYNEQFF.

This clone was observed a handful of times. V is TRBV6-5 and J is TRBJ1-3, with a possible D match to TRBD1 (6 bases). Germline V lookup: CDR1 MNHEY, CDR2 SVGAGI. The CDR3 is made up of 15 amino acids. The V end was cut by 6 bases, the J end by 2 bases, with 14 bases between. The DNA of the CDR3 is TGTGCCAGCAGGAGGGGACACGAAGCTGGAAACACCATATATTTT. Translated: CASRRGHEAGNTIYF.

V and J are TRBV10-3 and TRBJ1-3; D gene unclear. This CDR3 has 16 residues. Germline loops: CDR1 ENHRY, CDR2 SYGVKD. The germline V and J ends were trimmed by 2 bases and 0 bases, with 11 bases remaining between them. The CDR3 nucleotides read TGTGCCATCAGTGAGGGCGGACTGAACTCTGGAAACACCATATATTTT. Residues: CAISEGGLNSGNTIYF.

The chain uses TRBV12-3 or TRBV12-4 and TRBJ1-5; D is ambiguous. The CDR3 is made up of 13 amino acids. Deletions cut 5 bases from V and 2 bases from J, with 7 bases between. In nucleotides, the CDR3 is TGTGCCAGCAGTCAATCGGGCAATCAGCCCCAGCATTTT. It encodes CASSQSGNQPQHF.

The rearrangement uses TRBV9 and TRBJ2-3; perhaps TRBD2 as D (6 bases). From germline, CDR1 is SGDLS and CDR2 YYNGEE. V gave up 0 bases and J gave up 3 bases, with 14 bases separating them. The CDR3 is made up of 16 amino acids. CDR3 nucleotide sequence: TGTGCCAGCAGCGTAGGTATCGGGAGACTGACAGATACGCAGTATTTT. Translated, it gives CASSVGIGRLTDTQYF.

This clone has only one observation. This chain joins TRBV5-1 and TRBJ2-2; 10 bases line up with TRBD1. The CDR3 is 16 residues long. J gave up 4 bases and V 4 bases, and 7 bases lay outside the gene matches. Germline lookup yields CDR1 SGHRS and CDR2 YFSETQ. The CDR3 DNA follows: TGCGCCAGCAGCCAGGGGACAGGGGCTACCACCGGGGAGCTGTTTTTT. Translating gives CASSQGTGATTGELFF.

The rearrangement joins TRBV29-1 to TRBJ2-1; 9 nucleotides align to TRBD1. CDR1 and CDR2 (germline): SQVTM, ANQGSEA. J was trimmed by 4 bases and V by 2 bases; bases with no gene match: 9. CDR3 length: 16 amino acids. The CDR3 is CSVESSGQGTYNEQFF. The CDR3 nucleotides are TGCAGCGTTGAAAGTTCGGGACAGGGCACATACAATGAGCAGTTCTTC.